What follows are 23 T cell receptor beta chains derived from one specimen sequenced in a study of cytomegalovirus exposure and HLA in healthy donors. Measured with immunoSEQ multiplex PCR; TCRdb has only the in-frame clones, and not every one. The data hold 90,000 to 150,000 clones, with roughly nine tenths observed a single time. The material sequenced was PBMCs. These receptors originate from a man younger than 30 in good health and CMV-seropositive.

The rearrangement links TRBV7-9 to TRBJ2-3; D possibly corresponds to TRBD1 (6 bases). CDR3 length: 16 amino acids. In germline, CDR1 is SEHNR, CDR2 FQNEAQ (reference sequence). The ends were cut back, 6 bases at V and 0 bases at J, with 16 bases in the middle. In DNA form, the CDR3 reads TGTGCCAGCAGTGCTCCCAGGGGAACTAGCACAGATACGCAGTATTTT. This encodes CASSAPRGTSTDTQYF.

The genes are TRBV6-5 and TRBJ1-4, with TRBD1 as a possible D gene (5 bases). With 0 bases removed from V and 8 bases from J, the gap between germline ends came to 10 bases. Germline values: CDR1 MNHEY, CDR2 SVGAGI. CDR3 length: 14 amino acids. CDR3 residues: CASSYSSGLEKLFF. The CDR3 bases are TGTGCCAGCAGTTACTCTTCAGGGTTAGAAAAACTGTTTTTT.

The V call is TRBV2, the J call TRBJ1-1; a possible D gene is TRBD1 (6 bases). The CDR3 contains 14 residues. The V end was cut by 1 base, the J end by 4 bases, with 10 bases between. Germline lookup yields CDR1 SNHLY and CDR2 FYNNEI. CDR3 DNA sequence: TGTGCCAGCAGTGAAGGGGGGCGAGGCACTGAAGCTTTCTTT. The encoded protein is CASSEGGRGTEAFF.

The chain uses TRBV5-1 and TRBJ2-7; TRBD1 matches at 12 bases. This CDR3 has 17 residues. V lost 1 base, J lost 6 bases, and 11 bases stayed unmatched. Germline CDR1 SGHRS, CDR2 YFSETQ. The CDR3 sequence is CASSLSPPGTGGGEQYF. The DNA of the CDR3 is TGCGCCAGCAGCTTGTCTCCGCCCGGGACAGGGGGCGGCGAGCAGTACTTC.

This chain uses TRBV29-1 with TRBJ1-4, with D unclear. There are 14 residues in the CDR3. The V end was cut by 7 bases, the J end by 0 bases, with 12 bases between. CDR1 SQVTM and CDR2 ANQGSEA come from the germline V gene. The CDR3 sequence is CSARDGTTNEKLFF. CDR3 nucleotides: TGCAGCGCTAGAGACGGGACAACTAATGAAAAACTGTTTTTT. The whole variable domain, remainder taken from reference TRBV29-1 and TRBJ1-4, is SAVISQKPSRDICQRGTSLTIQCQVDSQVTMMFWYRQQPGQSLTLIATANQGSEATYESGFVIDKFPISRPNLTFSTLTVSNMSPEDSSIYLCSARDGTTNEKLFFGSGTQLSVL.

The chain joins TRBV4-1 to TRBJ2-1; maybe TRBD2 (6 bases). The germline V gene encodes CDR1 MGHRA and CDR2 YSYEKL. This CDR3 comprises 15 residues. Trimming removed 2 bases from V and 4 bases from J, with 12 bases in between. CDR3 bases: TGCGCCAGCAGCCAAAGGGAGGACTCTTACAATGAGCAGTTCTTC. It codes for CASSQREDSYNEQFF.

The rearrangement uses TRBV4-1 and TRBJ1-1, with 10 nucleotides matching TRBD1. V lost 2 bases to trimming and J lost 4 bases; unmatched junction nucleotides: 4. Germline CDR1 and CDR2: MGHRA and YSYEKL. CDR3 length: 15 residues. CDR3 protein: CASSQNGQGGTEAFF. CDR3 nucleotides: TGCGCCAGCAGCCAAAACGGACAGGGGGGCACTGAAGCTTTCTTT.

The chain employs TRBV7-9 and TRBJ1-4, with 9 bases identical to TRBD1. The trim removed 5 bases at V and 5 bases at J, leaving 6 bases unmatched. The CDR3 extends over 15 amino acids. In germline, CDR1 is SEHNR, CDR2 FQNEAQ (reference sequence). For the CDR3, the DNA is TGTGCCAGCAGCAAAGCCGGGACAGGGAATGAAAAACTGTTTTTT. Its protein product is CASSKAGTGNEKLFF.

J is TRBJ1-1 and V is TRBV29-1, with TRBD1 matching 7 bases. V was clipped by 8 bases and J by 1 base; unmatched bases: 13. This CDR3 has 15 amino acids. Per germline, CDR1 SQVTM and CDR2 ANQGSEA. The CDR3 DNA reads TGCAGCACGTTACGACAGGGTCGGGAGAACACTGAAGCTTTCTTT. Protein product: CSTLRQGRENTEAFF.

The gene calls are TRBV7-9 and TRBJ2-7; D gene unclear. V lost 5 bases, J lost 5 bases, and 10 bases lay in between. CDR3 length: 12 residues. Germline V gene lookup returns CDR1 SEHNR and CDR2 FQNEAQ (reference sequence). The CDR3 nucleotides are TGTGCCAGCAGCGACACACGGAACGAGCAGTACTTC. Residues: CASSDTRNEQYF.

This CDR3 reads CASSVAGNGANVLTF. The CDR3 coding sequence is TGTGCCAGCAGCGTAGCGGGGAATGGGGCCAACGTCCTGACTTTC. The chain has TRBV9 and TRBJ2-6, with D possibly being TRBD2 (5 bases). Germline V gene sequence: CDR1 SGDLS, CDR2 YYNGEE. Between the trimmed V and J ends, which lost 0 bases and 3 bases, there was a span of 7 bases. The CDR3 covers 15 residues. Full variable domain (rest looked up from reference TRBV9 and TRBJ2-6): DSGVTQTPKHLITATGQRVTLRCSPRSGDLSVYWYQQSLDQGLQFLIQYYNGEERAKGNILERFSAQQFPDLHSELNLSSLELGDSALYFCASSVAGNGANVLTFGAGSRLTVL.

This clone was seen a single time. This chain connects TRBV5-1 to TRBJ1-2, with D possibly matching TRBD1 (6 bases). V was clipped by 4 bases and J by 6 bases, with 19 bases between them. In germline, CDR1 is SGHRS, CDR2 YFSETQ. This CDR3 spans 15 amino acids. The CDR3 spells CASSQLTGAGHGYTF. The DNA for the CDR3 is TGCGCCAGCAGCCAGCTGACAGGCGCCGGCCATGGCTACACCTTC.

CDR3 loop: CASSLAQGEAFF. The CDR3 DNA follows: TGTGCCAGCAGCTTAGCACAGGGGGAAGCTTTCTTT. The chain has TRBV13 and TRBJ1-1; 7 bases are shared with TRBD1. This CDR3 contains 12 residues. From germline, CDR1 is PRHDT and CDR2 FYEKMQ (reference sequence). J gave up 8 bases and V 1 base, and 1 base lay outside the gene matches.

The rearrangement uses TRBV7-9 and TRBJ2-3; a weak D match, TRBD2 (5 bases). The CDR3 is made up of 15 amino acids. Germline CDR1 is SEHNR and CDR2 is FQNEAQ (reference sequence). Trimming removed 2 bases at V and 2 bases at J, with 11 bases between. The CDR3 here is CASSLRGTHTDTQYF. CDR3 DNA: TGTGCCAGCAGCTTACGGGGTACCCACACAGATACGCAGTATTTT.

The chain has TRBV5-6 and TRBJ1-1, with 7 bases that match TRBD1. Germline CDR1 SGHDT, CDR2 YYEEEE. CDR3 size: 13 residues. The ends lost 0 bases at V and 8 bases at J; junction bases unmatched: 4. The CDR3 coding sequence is TGTGCCAGCAGCTTGGGGGGACAGCCGGAAGCTTTCTTT. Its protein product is CASSLGGQPEAFF.

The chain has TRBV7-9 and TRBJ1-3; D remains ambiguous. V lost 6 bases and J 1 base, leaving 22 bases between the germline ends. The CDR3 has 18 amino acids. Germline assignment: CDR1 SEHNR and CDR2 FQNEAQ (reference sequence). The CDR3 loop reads CASSNEPRVRVSGNTIYF. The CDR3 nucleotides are TGTGCCAGCAGTAACGAACCCCGGGTTCGGGTTTCTGGAAACACCATATATTTT.

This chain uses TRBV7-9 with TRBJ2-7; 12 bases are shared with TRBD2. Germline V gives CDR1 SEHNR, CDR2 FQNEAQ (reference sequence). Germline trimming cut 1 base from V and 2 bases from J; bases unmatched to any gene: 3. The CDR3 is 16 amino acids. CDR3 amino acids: CASSLGLAGDTYEQYF. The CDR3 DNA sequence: TGTGCCAGCAGCTTAGGACTAGCGGGGGACACCTACGAGCAGTACTTC.

The chain's CDR3 is CASSPTGTSQFF. The CDR3 coding sequence is TGTGCCAGCAGCCCGACCGGGACTAGCCAGTTCTTC. The V gene is TRBV5-4, the J gene TRBJ2-1, with 9 bases aligning to TRBD2. From germline, CDR1 is SGHNT and CDR2 YYREEE (reference sequence). Trimming removed 4 bases from V and 13 bases from J; junction bases left unmatched: 6. The CDR3 length is 12 residues. Drawing the rest from reference TRBV5-4 and TRBJ2-1, the complete variable domain is ETGVTQSPTHLIKTRGQQVTLRCSSQSGHNTVSWYQQALGQGPQFIFQYYREEENGRGNFPPRFSGLQFPNYSSELNVNALELDDSALYLCASSPTGTSQFFGPGTRLTVL.

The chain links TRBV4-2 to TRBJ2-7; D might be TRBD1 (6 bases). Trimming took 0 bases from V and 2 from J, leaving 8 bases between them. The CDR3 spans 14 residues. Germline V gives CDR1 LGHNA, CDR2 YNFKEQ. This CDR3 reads CASSQEDSTYEQYF. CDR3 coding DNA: TGTGCCAGCAGCCAAGAGGACAGCACCTACGAGCAGTACTTC.

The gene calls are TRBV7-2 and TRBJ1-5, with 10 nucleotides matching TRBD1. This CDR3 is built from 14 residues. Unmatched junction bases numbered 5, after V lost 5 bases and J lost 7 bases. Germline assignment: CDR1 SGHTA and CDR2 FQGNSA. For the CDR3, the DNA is TGTGCCAGCAGCCTAATGGGACAGGGGCAGCCCCAGCATTTT. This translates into CASSLMGQGQPQHF.

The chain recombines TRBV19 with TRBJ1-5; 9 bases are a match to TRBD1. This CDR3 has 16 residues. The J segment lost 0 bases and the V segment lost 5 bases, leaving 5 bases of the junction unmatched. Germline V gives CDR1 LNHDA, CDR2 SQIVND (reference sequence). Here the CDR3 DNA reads TGTGCCAGTAGTGCCCGGACAGGGGATAGCAATCAGCCCCAGCATTTT. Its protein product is CASSARTGDSNQPQHF.

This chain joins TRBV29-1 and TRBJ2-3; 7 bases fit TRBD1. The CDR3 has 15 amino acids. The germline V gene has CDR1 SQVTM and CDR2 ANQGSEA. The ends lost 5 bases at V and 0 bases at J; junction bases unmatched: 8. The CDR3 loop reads CSVRSGTASTDTQYF. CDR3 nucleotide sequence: TGCAGCGTTCGATCCGGGACAGCCAGCACAGATACGCAGTATTTT.

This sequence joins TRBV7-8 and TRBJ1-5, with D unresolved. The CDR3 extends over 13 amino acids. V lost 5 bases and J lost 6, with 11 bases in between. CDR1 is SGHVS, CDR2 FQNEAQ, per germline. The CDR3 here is CASSGSGTQPQHF. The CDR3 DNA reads TGTGCCAGCAGCGGGTCGGGTACTCAGCCCCAGCATTTT.